This passage covers 22 T cell receptor beta chains from one sample sequenced in a study of Ad26.COV2.S vaccination and SARS-CoV-2 variants. This sample's treatment: roughly 19 received Ad26.COV2.S at low or high dose, single or two shots; about 5 received placebo; per-sample allocation not given. At day 63 after the first vaccine or placebo injection, samples were drawn. Assay used: immunoSEQ multiplex PCR; TCRdb lists only in-frame clones, some missing. Among about 400,000 clones, around nine tenths were seen once, and the ten largest hold roughly 3%. Sequenced here: peripheral blood, sampled in a trial of Ad26.COV2.S vaccine versus placebo. The receptors were gathered from a person between 18 and 59 years old who received the Ad26.COV2.S COVID-19 vaccine or a placebo.

The chain has TRBV25-1 and TRBJ2-1; weak D call: TRBD1 (6 bases). Germline assignment: CDR1 MGHDK and CDR2 SYGVNS. V was trimmed by 3 bases and J by 10 bases, leaving 19 bases between them. The CDR3 runs 15 residues. CDR3 nucleotides: TGTGCCAGCAGTGACGAGGGGACACTGAGGGAGGAGCAGTTCTTC. Protein sequence: CASSDEGTLREEQFF.

CDR3 sequence (DNA): TGTGCCATCAGTGAGCGGACGGAGGGGTTGGCTTTCTTT. Protein product: CAISERTEGLAFF. The chain is built from TRBV10-3 and TRBJ1-1, with a weak D call TRBD1 (5 bases). Germline V gene data show CDR1 as ENHRY and CDR2 as SYGVKD. Between the trimmed V and J ends, which lost 2 bases and 11 bases, there was a span of 15 bases. The CDR3 totals 13 residues.

This clone was recorded only once. The chain recombines TRBV6-4 with TRBJ1-1; TRBD1 matches at 7 bases. V lost 11 bases and J lost 4; bases outside the gene matches: 7. The CDR3 runs 12 residues. CDR1 MRHNA and CDR2 SNTAGT come from the germline V gene. The CDR3 spells CARPTGTTEAFF. CDR3 nucleotide sequence: TGTGCCCGCCCGACAGGGACCACTGAAGCTTTCTTT.

V and J are TRBV9 and TRBJ2-7; perhaps TRBD2 as D (6 bases). Germline assignment: CDR1 SGDLS and CDR2 YYNGEE. V was shortened by 4 bases and J by 5 bases, with 19 bases between the two germline ends. This CDR3 region has 15 residues. In DNA form, the CDR3 reads TGTGCCAGCAGCTCGAGCAGGGTCGGAGGGGACGAGCAGTACTTC. Translating it yields CASSSSRVGGDEQYF.

The gene calls are TRBV12-5 and TRBJ1-2; D may be TRBD1 (5 bases). Germline CDR1 is LGHNT and CDR2 is FRNRAP. V was shortened by 1 base and J by 8 bases, with 11 bases between the two germline ends. The CDR3 is made up of 13 amino acids. The CDR3: CASGLAGRDGYTF. CDR3 nucleotide sequence: TGTGCTAGTGGTTTGGCAGGGAGGGACGGCTACACCTTC.

The chain has TRBV29-1 and TRBJ2-7; 9 positions match TRBD1. Germline lookup yields CDR1 SQVTM and CDR2 ANQGSEA. CDR3 length: 13 residues. J was trimmed by 0 bases and V by 5 bases; bases with no gene match: 2. In DNA form, the CDR3 reads TGCAGCGTTCGGGACAGGGTCTCCTACGAGCAGTACTTC. Amino acids: CSVRDRVSYEQYF.

The V call is TRBV5-1, the J call TRBJ2-5; 10 nucleotides agree with TRBD1. Germline lookup yields CDR1 SGHRS and CDR2 YFSETQ. J gave up 5 bases and V 7 bases, and 17 bases lay outside the gene matches. The CDR3 contains 17 residues. The CDR3 region has the DNA TGCGCCAGCGGGACAGGGGCAGCAGAAATGGAGGAGGAGACCCAGTACTTC. Translating gives CASGTGAAEMEEETQYF. Together with reference TRBV5-1 and TRBJ2-5, the CDR3 gives the full variable domain: KAGVTQTPRYLIKTRGQQVTLSCSPISGHRSVSWYQQTPGQGLQFLFEYFSETQRNKGNFPGRFSGRQFSNSRSEMNVSTLELGDSALYLCASGTGAAEMEEETQYFGPGTRLLVL.

Only a few counts were recorded for this clone. This chain uses TRBV12-5 with TRBJ2-2; 9 nucleotides agree with TRBD1. Germline CDR1 LGHNT, CDR2 FRNRAP. J gave up 7 bases and V 3 bases, and 9 bases lay outside the gene matches. This CDR3 has 16 residues. The CDR3 DNA sequence: TGTGCTAGTGGTTTAGGTGACAGGGGGAATGGCGGGGAGCTGTTTTTT. This translates into CASGLGDRGNGGELFF.

The genes are TRBV27 and TRBJ2-7; D is perhaps TRBD1 or TRBD2 (5 bases each). Germline-derived CDR1 and CDR2 are MNHEY and SMNVEV (reference sequence). Trimming pared 5 bases from V and 3 bases from J, leaving 17 bases between. The CDR3 contains 15 residues. CDR3 sequence: CASSRPGTMFYEQYF. The CDR3 nucleotides are TGTGCCAGCAGTAGACCCGGGACGATGTTCTACGAGCAGTACTTC.

This clone has a single count. The rearrangement joins TRBV5-1 to TRBJ1-2; 12 bases are a match to TRBD1. The junction had 7 bases not matched to a gene; V was cut back by 4 bases and J by 6 bases. Per germline, CDR1 SGHRS and CDR2 YFSETQ. This CDR3 has 15 amino acids. The CDR3 region has the DNA TGCGCCAGCAGCCCAGGGACAGGGGGCGAGGATGGCTACACCTTC. Its translation is CASSPGTGGEDGYTF. The full variable domain, in which reference TRBV5-1 and TRBJ1-2 provide the parts outside the CDR3, is KAGVTQTPRYLIKTRGQQVTLSCSPISGHRSVSWYQQTPGQGLQFLFEYFSETQRNKGNFPGRFSGRQFSNSRSEMNVSTLELGDSALYLCASSPGTGGEDGYTFGSGTRLTVV.

The CDR3 nucleotides read TGTGCCAGCTCACCACAGGGAGCAGTCACAGATACGCAGTATTTT. Its protein is CASSPQGAVTDTQYF. V gene TRBV18 combines with J gene TRBJ2-3, with D possibly being TRBD2 (5 bases). In germline, CDR1 is KGHSH, CDR2 LQKENI. V lost 1 base, J lost 2 bases, and 10 bases lay in between. The length of the CDR3 is 15 residues.

The rearrangement uses TRBV19 and TRBJ1-1; 7 bases are shared with TRBD1. Germline V lookup: CDR1 LNHDA, CDR2 SQIVND (reference sequence). V shed 1 base and J 11 bases; nucleotides not matched to a gene: 13. CDR3 size: 15 residues. The CDR3 nucleotides read TGTGCCAGTAGTATAGGGGCCCGACAGGGCTTGCGGGCTTTCTTT. Residues: CASSIGARQGLRAFF.

The genes are TRBV19 and TRBJ2-7, with a weak D call TRBD1 (5 bases). V was pared by 5 bases and J by 0 bases, with 11 bases between. Germline V gene sequence: CDR1 LNHDA, CDR2 SQIVND (reference sequence). There are 14 residues in the CDR3. The CDR3 DNA follows: TGTGCCAGTAGTGGGCCGGACACCTCCTACGAGCAGTACTTC. Protein: CASSGPDTSYEQYF. Full variable domain (rest looked up from reference TRBV19 and TRBJ2-7): DGGITQSPKYLFRKEGQNVTLSCEQNLNHDAMYWYRQDPGQGLRLIYYSQIVNDFQKGDIAEGYSVSREKKESFPLTVTSAQKNPTAFYLCASSGPDTSYEQYFGPGTRLTVT.

V usage is TRBV10-3 and J usage is TRBJ2-1; no reliable D call. Looked up from germline, CDR1 is ENHRY and CDR2 is SYGVKD. The V end lost 5 bases, the J end lost 0 bases, and 14 bases lay between the germline ends. The CDR3 is 16 residues long. CDR3 in DNA: TGTGCCATCAGTCCCAGACTTCTAAGCTCCTACAATGAGCAGTTCTTC. It translates to CAISPRLLSSYNEQFF.

The chain employs TRBV11-2 and TRBJ2-3; D possibly corresponds to TRBD2 (5 bases). Between the trimmed V and J ends, which lost 5 bases and 9 bases, there was a span of 12 bases. Germline assignment: CDR1 SGHAT and CDR2 FQNNGV. This CDR3 spans 12 amino acids. CDR3 bases: TGTGCCAGCAGCGTTCAGCGGTACACGCAGTATTTT. Residues: CASSVQRYTQYF.

V and J are TRBV7-9 and TRBJ1-1, with unresolved D. V gave up 5 bases and J gave up 8 bases, with 9 bases separating them. Looked up from germline, CDR1 is SEHNR and CDR2 is FQNEAQ (reference sequence). The length of the CDR3 is 11 residues. The CDR3 coding sequence is TGTGCCAGCAGCAGAAATAGAGAAGCTTTCTTT. Its protein product is CASSRNREAFF.

This chain connects TRBV11-2 to TRBJ1-5; D ambiguous. V was cut by 0 bases and J by 0 bases, with 6 bases left in between. Germline CDR1 SGHAT, CDR2 FQNNGV. This CDR3 has 15 residues. The CDR3 region is CASSLDGHSNQPQHF. The CDR3 DNA follows: TGTGCCAGCAGCTTAGACGGGCATAGCAATCAGCCCCAGCATTTT.

V usage is TRBV6-1 and J usage is TRBJ2-3; possible D gene TRBD1, 6 bases. In germline, CDR1 is MNHNS, CDR2 SASEGT. Trimming took off 2 bases at V and 6 bases at J, with 18 bases between the two ends. This CDR3 region has 16 residues. The DNA for the CDR3 is TGTGCCAGCAGTGAAATACTTGGGCAGGGGAAGGATACGCAGTATTTT. Translation gives CASSEILGQGKDTQYF.

The chain's CDR3 is CASSQLAGEQETQYF. CDR3 bases: TGCGCCAGCAGCCAACTAGCGGGGGAACAAGAGACCCAGTACTTC. The chain is built from TRBV4-3 and TRBJ2-5, with 10 bases identical to TRBD2. Germline lookup yields CDR1 LGHNA and CDR2 YSLEER. The length of the CDR3 is 15 residues. With V trimmed by 2 bases and J by 2 bases, 2 bases remained unmatched.

This chain connects TRBV15 to TRBJ1-1; the D gene is possibly TRBD1 (5 bases). V was shortened by 7 bases and J by 1 base, with 16 bases between the two germline ends. The CDR3 extends over 15 amino acids. Germline loops: CDR1 LNHNV, CDR2 YYDKDF (reference sequence). The CDR3 sequence: CATTTRGASNTEAFF. DNA of the CDR3: TGTGCCACCACCACACGTGGGGCCTCGAACACTGAAGCTTTCTTT.

The chain recombines TRBV6-4 with TRBJ2-7; 8 nucleotides agree with TRBD2. The CDR3 runs to 16 residues. Germline assignment: CDR1 MRHNA and CDR2 SNTAGT. Unmatched junction bases numbered 8, after V lost 0 bases and J lost 4 bases. The CDR3 reads CASSDSLRASGYEQYF. The CDR3 DNA reads TGTGCCAGCAGTGACTCCCTAAGGGCTAGCGGGTACGAGCAGTACTTC.

The V and J genes are TRBV6-5 and TRBJ1-6; TRBD1 matches 7 bases. CDR3 length: 15 residues. The V segment lost 6 bases and the J segment 3 bases; nucleotides outside the gene matches: 5. Germline V CDR1 and CDR2: MNHEY, SVGAGI. The chain's CDR3 is CASSGTAFYNSPLHF. CDR3 bases: TGTGCCAGCAGCGGGACAGCTTTCTATAATTCACCCCTCCACTTT.